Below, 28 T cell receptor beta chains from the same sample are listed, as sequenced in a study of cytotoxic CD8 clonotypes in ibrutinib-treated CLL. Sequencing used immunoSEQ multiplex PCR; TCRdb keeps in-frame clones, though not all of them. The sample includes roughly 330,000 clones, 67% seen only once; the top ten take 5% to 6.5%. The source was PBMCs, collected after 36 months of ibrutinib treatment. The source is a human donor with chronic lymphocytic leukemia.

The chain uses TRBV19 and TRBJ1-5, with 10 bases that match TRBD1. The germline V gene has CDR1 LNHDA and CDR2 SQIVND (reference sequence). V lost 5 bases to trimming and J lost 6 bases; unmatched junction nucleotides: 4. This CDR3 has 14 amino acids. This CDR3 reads CASSQGQGGQPQHF. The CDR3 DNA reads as TGTGCCAGTAGTCAAGGACAGGGGGGTCAGCCCCAGCATTTT. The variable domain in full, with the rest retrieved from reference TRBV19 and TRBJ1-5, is DGGITQSPKYLFRKEGQNVTLSCEQNLNHDAMYWYRQDPGQGLRLIYYSQIVNDFQKGDIAEGYSVSREKKESFPLTVTSAQKNPTAFYLCASSQGQGGQPQHFGDGTRLSIL.

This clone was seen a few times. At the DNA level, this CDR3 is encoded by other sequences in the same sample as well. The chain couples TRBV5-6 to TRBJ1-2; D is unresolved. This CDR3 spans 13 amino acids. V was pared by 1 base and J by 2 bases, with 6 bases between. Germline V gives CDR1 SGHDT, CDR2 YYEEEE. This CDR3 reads CASSLRQNYGYTF. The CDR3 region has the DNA TGTGCCAGCAGCTTGCGGCAGAACTATGGCTACACCTTC.

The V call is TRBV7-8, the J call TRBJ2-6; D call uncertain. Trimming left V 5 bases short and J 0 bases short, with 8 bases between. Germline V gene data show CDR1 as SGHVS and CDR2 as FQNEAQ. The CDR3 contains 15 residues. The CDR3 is CASSMRASGANVLTF. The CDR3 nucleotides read TGTGCCAGCAGCATGAGAGCCTCTGGGGCCAACGTCCTGACTTTC.

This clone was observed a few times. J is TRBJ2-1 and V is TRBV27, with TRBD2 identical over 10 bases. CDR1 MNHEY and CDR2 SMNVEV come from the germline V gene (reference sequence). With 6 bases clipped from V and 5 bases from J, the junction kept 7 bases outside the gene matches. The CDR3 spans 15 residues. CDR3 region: CASSQSGRGHNEQFF. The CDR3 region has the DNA TGTGCCAGCAGCCAGAGCGGGAGGGGACACAATGAGCAGTTCTTC.

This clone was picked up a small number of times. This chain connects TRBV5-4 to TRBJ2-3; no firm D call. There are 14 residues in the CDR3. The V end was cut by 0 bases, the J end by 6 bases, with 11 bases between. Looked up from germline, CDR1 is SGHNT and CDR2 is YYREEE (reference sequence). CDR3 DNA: TGTGCCAGCAGCTTGGACCGGCGGAGTGATACGCAGTATTTT. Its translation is CASSLDRRSDTQYF.

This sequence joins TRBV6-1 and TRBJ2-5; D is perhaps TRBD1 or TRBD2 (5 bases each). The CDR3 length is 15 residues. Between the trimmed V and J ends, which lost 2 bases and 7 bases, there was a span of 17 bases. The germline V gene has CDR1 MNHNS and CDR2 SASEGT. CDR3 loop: CASSEFSGLRGTQYF. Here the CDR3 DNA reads TGTGCCAGCAGTGAATTCAGCGGTCTTAGGGGGACCCAGTACTTC.

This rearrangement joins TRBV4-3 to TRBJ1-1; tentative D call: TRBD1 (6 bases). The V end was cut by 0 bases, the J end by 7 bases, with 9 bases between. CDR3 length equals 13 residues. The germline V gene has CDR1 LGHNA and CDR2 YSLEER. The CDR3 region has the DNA TGCGCCAGCAGCCAAGATGCCAGGGGTGAAGCTTTCTTT. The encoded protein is CASSQDARGEAFF.

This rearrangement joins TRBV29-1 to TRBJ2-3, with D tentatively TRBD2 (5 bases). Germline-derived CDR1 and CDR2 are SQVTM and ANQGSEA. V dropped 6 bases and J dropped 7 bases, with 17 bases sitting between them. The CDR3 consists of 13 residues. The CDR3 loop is CSVPRGPWNTQYF. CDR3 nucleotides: TGCAGCGTCCCCCGAGGGCCGTGGAATACGCAGTATTTT.

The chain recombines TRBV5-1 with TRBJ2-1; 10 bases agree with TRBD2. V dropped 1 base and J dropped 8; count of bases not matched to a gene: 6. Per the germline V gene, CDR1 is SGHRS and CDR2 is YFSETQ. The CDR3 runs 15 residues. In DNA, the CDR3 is TGCGCCAGCAGCTTGAGCGGGAGGGCCGTTCATGAGCAGTTCTTC. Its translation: CASSLSGRAVHEQFF.

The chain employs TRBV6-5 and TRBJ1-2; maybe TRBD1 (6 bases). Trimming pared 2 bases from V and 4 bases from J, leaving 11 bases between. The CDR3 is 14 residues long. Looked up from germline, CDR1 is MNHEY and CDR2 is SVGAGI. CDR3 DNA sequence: TGTGCCAGCAGTTACCGGGGGGCTGCCTATGGCTACACCTTC. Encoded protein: CASSYRGAAYGYTF.

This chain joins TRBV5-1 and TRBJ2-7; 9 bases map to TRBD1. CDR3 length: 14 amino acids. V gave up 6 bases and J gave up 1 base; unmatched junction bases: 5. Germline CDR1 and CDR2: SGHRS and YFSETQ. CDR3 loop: CASTWTGASYEQYF. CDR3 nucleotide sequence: TGCGCCAGCACCTGGACAGGGGCGTCCTACGAGCAGTACTTC.

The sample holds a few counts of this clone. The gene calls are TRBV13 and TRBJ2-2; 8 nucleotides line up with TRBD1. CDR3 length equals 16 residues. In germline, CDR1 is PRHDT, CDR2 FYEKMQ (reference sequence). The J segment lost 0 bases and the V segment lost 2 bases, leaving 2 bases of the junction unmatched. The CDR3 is CASSLWTGPNTGELFF. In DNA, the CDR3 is TGTGCCAGCAGCTTATGGACAGGGCCGAACACCGGGGAGCTGTTTTTT.

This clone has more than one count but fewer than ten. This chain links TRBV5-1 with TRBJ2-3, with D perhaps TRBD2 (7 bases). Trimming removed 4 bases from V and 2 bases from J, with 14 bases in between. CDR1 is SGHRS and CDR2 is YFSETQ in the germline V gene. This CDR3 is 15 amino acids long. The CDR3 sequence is CASSPRAGATDTQYF. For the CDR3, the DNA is TGCGCCAGCAGCCCCAGGGCGGGGGCCACAGATACGCAGTATTTT.

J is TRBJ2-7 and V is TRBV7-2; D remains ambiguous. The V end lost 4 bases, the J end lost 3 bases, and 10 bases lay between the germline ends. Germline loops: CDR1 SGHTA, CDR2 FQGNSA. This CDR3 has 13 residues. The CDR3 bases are TGTGCCAGCAGCTCGGACCCTTACTACGAGCAGTACTTC. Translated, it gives CASSSDPYYEQYF.

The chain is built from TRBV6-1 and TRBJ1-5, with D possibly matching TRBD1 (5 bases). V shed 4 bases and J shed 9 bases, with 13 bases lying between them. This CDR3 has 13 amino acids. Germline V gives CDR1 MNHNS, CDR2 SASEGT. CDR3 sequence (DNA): TGTGCCAGCAGTGGGACGGCAGGGCGGCCCCAGCATTTT. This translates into CASSGTAGRPQHF.

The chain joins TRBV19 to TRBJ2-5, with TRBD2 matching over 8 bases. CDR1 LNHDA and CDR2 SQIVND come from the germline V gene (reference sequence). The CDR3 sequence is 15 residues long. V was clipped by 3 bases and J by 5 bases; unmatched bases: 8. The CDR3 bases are TGTGCCAGTAGTATTCCGGGGGGGCTATATGAGACCCAGTACTTC. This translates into CASSIPGGLYETQYF.

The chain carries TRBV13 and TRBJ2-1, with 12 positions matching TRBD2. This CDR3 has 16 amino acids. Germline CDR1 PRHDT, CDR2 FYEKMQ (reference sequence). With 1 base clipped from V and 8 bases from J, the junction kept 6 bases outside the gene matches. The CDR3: CASSLVLAGGHDEQFF. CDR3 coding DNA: TGTGCCAGCAGCTTAGTCCTAGCGGGGGGGCACGATGAGCAGTTCTTC.

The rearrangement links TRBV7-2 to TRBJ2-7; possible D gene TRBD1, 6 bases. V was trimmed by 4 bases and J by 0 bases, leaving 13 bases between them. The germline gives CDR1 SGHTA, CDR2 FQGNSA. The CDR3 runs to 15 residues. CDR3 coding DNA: TGTGCCAGCAGCTCGACAGGCGTGAGCTCCTACGAGCAGTACTTC. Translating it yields CASSSTGVSSYEQYF.

The DNA of the CDR3 is TGTGCCAGCACCTTGGGTTTGGAGCAGTACTTC. Amino acid sequence: CASTLGLEQYF. The chain combines TRBV27 with TRBJ2-7; D remains ambiguous. Trimming pared 7 bases from V and 7 bases from J, leaving 11 bases between. The CDR3 totals 11 residues. Germline V gene sequence: CDR1 MNHEY, CDR2 SMNVEV (reference sequence).

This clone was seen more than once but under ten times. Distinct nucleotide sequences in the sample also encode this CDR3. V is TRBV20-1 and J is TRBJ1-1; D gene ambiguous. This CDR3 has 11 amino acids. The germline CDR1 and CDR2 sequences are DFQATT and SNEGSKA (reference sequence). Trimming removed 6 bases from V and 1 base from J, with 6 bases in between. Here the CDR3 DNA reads TGCAGTGCCACGCCGAACACTGAAGCTTTCTTT. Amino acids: CSATPNTEAFF.

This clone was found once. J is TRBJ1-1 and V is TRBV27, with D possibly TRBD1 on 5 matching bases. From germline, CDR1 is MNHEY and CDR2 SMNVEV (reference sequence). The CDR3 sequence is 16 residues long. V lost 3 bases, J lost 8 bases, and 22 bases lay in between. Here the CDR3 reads CASSFILTARPREAFF. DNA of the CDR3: TGTGCCAGCAGTTTCATTCTGACAGCTCGACCGAGAGAAGCTTTCTTT.

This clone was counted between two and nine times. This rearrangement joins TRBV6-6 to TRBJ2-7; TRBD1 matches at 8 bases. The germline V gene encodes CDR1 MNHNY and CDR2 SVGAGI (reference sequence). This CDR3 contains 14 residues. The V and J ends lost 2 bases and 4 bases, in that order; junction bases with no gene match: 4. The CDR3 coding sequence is TGTGCCAGCAGTTACCGGGACAGGCCATACGAGCAGTACTTC. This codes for CASSYRDRPYEQYF.

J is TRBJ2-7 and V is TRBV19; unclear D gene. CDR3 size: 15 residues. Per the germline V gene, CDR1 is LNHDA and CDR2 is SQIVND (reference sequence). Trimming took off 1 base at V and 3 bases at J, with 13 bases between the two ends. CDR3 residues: CASSIVPGLNYEQYF. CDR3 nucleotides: TGTGCCAGTAGTATAGTTCCGGGTCTTAACTACGAGCAGTACTTC.

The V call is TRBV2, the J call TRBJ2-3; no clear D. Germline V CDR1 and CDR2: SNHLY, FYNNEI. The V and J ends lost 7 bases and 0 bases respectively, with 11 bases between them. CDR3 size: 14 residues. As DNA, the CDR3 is TGTGCCAGCACCTCCCGCGCTAGCACAGATACGCAGTATTTT. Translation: CASTSRASTDTQYF.

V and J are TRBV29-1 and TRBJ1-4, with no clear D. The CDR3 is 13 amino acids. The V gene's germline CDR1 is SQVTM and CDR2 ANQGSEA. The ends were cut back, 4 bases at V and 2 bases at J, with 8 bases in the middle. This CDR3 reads CSVARSTNEKLFF. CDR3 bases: TGCAGCGTTGCGCGGTCGACTAATGAAAAACTGTTTTTT.

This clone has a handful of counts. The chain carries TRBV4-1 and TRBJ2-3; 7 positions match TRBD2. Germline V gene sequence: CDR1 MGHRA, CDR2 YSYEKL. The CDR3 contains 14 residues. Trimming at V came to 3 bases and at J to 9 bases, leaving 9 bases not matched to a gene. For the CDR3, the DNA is TGCGCCAGCAGCCAGCTAGCGGAGGGAAGGACGCAGTATTTT. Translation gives CASSQLAEGRTQYF.

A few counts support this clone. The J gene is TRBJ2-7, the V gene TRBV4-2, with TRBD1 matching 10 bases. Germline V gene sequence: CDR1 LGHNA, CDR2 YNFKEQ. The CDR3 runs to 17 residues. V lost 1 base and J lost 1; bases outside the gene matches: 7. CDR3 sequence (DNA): TGTGCCAGCAGCCAAGGACTAGGGGGACAGGGGTCCTACGAGCAGTACTTC. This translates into CASSQGLGGQGSYEQYF.

Here the CDR3 DNA reads TGTGCCAGCAGCTTACCACAAGCCATCTACAATGAGCAGTTCTTC. This gives the protein CASSLPQAIYNEQFF. The chain is built from TRBV7-2 and TRBJ2-1, with D unresolved. Trimming left V 2 bases short and J 3 bases short, with 11 bases between. CDR3 length: 15 amino acids. CDR1 is SGHTA and CDR2 is FQGNSA in the germline V gene. Complete variable domain (other parts from reference TRBV7-2 and TRBJ2-1): GAGVSQSPSNKVTEKGKDVELRCDPISGHTALYWYRQSLGQGLEFLIYFQGNSAPDKSGLPSDRFSAERTGGSVSTLTIQRTQQEDSAVYLCASSLPQAIYNEQFFGPGTRLTVL.